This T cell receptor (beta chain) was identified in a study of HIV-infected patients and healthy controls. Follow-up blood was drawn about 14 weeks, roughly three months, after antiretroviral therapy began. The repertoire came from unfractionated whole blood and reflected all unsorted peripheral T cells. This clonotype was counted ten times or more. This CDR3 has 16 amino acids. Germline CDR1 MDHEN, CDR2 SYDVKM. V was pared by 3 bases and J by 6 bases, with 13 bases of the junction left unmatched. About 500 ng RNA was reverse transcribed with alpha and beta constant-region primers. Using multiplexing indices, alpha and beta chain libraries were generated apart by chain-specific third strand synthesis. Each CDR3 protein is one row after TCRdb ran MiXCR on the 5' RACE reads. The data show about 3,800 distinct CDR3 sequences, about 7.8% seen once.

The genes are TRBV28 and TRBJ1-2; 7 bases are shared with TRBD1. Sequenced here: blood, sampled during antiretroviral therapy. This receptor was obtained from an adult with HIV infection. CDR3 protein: CASSLRGDRVKDGYTF. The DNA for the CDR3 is TGTGCCAGCAGTTTGAGGGGTGACAGGGTGAAGGATGGCTACACCTTC.